Following are 32 T cell receptor beta chains from one sample sequenced in a study of CD4 T cells in relation to SARS-CoV-2 and coronaviruses. The antigens these receptors bind are not known. The data were produced by immunoSEQ multiplex PCR, yet TCRdb's version contains in-frame clones alone and is incomplete. The repertoire consists of about 36,000 clones, with 70% to 85% occurring once and the leading ten covering around 21%. What was sequenced was memory CD4+ T cells from PBMCs, cultured in vitro. These receptor sequences come from an adult with COVID-19.

The chain couples TRBV6-5 to TRBJ1-1, with D possibly TRBD1 on 5 matching bases. The germline V and J ends were trimmed by 7 bases and 5 bases, with 14 bases remaining between them. There are 13 residues in the CDR3. CDR1 is MNHEY and CDR2 is SVGAGI in the germline V gene. The CDR3 nucleotides are TGTGCCAGCACCCAGGGCCCCGGGACTGAAGCTTTCTTT. Its translation: CASTQGPGTEAFF.

The chain links TRBV28 to TRBJ2-6, with no clear D. The CDR3 is made up of 11 amino acids. Germline-derived CDR1 and CDR2 are MDHEN and SYDVKM. The V gene lost 6 bases and the J gene lost 7 bases, with 4 bases spanning the gap. The chain's CDR3 is CASSQANVLTF. CDR3 bases: TGTGCCAGCAGCCAAGCCAACGTCCTGACTTTC.

This clone was observed a handful of times. V and J are TRBV28 and TRBJ2-1; 8 positions agree with TRBD2. V lost 5 bases and J lost 9; bases outside the gene matches: 6. This CDR3 region has 13 residues. Germline V gene lookup returns CDR1 MDHEN and CDR2 SYDVKM. The CDR3 loop is CASSRPGLGEQFF. The CDR3 nucleotides read TGTGCCAGCAGTCGTCCGGGACTAGGTGAGCAGTTCTTC.

This clone came up a few times. The rearrangement links TRBV4-2 to TRBJ1-1, with a possible D match to TRBD1 (5 bases). This CDR3 has 16 residues. Deletions cut 0 bases from V and 2 bases from J, with 13 bases between. The germline V gene has CDR1 LGHNA and CDR2 YNFKEQ. This CDR3 reads CASSQDSRQGNTEAFF. The CDR3 DNA sequence: TGTGCCAGCAGCCAAGATAGTAGGCAGGGAAACACTGAAGCTTTCTTT.

This clone has a handful of counts. This sequence joins TRBV29-1 and TRBJ2-5; 7 bases are a match to TRBD1. V shed 7 bases and J 5 bases; nucleotides not matched to a gene: 19. The germline V gene encodes CDR1 SQVTM and CDR2 ANQGSEA. The CDR3 loop spans 16 amino acids. CDR3: CSACNSTGWVGETQYF. The CDR3, as DNA: TGCAGCGCCTGTAATTCGACAGGGTGGGTAGGGGAGACCCAGTACTTC.

V usage is TRBV15 and J usage is TRBJ1-3, with D maybe TRBD1 (5 bases). V gave up 0 bases and J gave up 0 bases, with 6 bases separating them. In germline, CDR1 is LNHNV, CDR2 YYDKDF (reference sequence). The CDR3 length is 15 residues. The CDR3 loop reads CATSRDGGSGNTIYF. The CDR3, as DNA: TGTGCCACCAGCAGAGATGGGGGCTCTGGAAACACCATATATTTT.

This clone was seen a few times. Here the CDR3 reads CASSTGQGAPNTGELFF. CDR3 nucleotide sequence: TGCGCCAGCTCAACGGGACAGGGGGCGCCTAACACCGGGGAGCTGTTTTTT. The chain is built from TRBV4-1 and TRBJ2-2, with 12 bases identical to TRBD1. There are 17 residues in the CDR3. V shed 8 bases, J shed 2 bases, and the junction held 9 bases outside the gene matches. Germline CDR1 is MGHRA and CDR2 is YSYEKL.

The rearrangement links TRBV9 to TRBJ2-6, with 8 bases identical to TRBD1. Germline CDR1 and CDR2: SGDLS and YYNGEE. This CDR3 comprises 18 residues. V dropped 4 bases and J dropped 1; count of bases not matched to a gene: 10. CDR3 nucleotides: TGTGCCAGCAGCTCCTGGGCAGGGGGCGCTTCTGGGGCCAACGTCCTGACTTTC. The encoded protein is CASSSWAGGASGANVLTF. Filled out from reference TRBV9 and TRBJ2-6, the complete variable domain reads DSGVTQTPKHLITATGQRVTLRCSPRSGDLSVYWYQQSLDQGLQFLIQYYNGEERAKGNILERFSAQQFPDLHSELNLSSLELGDSALYFCASSSWAGGASGANVLTFGAGSRLTVL.

V gene TRBV5-1 combines with J gene TRBJ1-4; 9 bases agree with TRBD1. This CDR3 region has 15 residues. With 4 bases clipped from V and 9 bases from J, the junction kept 10 bases outside the gene matches. Germline loops: CDR1 SGHRS, CDR2 YFSETQ. The CDR3 reads CASSPGPGQGQKLFF. In nucleotides, the CDR3 is TGCGCCAGCAGCCCTGGTCCGGGACAGGGCCAAAAACTGTTTTTT.

J is TRBJ1-2 and V is TRBV6-4, with 7 bases lining up with TRBD1. Trimming took 9 bases from V and 8 from J; bases not matched to a gene: 15. CDR1 MRHNA and CDR2 SNTAGT come from the germline V gene. This CDR3 is 14 amino acids long. DNA for the CDR3: TGTGCCAGAACTATACCCGGGACAGTCTTGGGCTACACCTTC. Protein sequence: CARTIPGTVLGYTF.

This chain joins TRBV7-3 and TRBJ1-1, with 9 bases fitting TRBD1. The trim removed 5 bases at V and 1 base at J, leaving 2 bases unmatched. The CDR3 runs to 14 residues. CDR1 SGHTA and CDR2 FQGTGA come from the germline V gene. DNA of the CDR3: TGTGCCAGCAGCGTGACAGGGGGGAACACTGAAGCTTTCTTT. It encodes CASSVTGGNTEAFF.

This clone was seen more than once but under ten times. The CDR3 region has the DNA TGTGCCAGTAGTATACGGGGACTAGCGGACGGAGAGACCCAGTACTTC. Residues: CASSIRGLADGETQYF. The V call is TRBV19, the J call TRBJ2-5; TRBD2 aligns across 11 bases. Germline CDR1 is LNHDA and CDR2 is SQIVND (reference sequence). Unmatched junction bases numbered 6, after V lost 2 bases and J lost 4 bases. CDR3 length: 16 amino acids.

This clone was counted between two and nine times. This chain connects TRBV20-1 to TRBJ2-1; 14 bases map to TRBD2. The CDR3 has 15 amino acids. The germline V gene has CDR1 DFQATT and CDR2 SNEGSKA (reference sequence). Trimming removed 3 bases from V and 12 bases from J; junction bases left unmatched: 10. For the CDR3, the DNA is TGCAGTGCTAGTCTGGGACTAGCGGGAGCGCCTTGGCAGTTCTTC. As protein: CSASLGLAGAPWQFF.

This clone was counted a single time. The V call is TRBV27, the J call TRBJ2-3; D may match TRBD1 or TRBD2 (6 bases each). The V gene's germline CDR1 is MNHEY and CDR2 SMNVEV (reference sequence). There are 16 residues in the CDR3. Trimming took off 5 bases at V and 2 bases at J, with 17 bases between the two ends. This chain's CDR3 is CASSGGGVPHTDTQYF. The DNA for the CDR3 is TGTGCCAGCAGTGGGGGCGGGGTCCCACACACAGATACGCAGTATTTT.

The rearrangement joins TRBV28 to TRBJ1-2, with D tentatively TRBD1 (6 bases). This CDR3 is 14 amino acids long. Trimming took 3 bases from V and 5 from J, leaving 13 bases between them. CDR1 is MDHEN, CDR2 SYDVKM, per germline. DNA for the CDR3: TGTGCCAGCAGTTTGAACAGGGTGGAGTATGGCTACACCTTC. Amino acids: CASSLNRVEYGYTF.

Only one count was recorded for this clone. This chain links TRBV5-6 with TRBJ1-4; D remains unclear. Germline CDR1 reads SGHDT; CDR2 reads YYEEEE. The CDR3 extends over 15 amino acids. Trimming removed 4 bases at V and 10 bases at J, with 20 bases between. The CDR3 DNA reads as TGTGCCAGCAGCCGAACCGGCCCCGAGGCGGGAAAACTGTTTTTT. It codes for CASSRTGPEAGKLFF.

The chain carries TRBV11-3 and TRBJ2-5, with D perhaps TRBD2 (6 bases). Germline CDR1 is SGHNT and CDR2 is YENEEA. The CDR3 has 14 residues. V lost 4 bases to trimming and J lost 4 bases, with 13 bases between them. This chain's CDR3 is CASSSREDGETQYF. The DNA for the CDR3 is TGTGCCAGCAGCTCGAGGGAGGATGGAGAGACCCAGTACTTC.

In its sample, this clone was seen once. The chain uses TRBV7-9 and TRBJ2-7; 8 positions agree with TRBD2. V lost 8 bases to trimming and J lost 6 bases; unmatched junction nucleotides: 9. The CDR3 runs 13 residues. Germline V gives CDR1 SEHNR, CDR2 FQNEAQ (reference sequence). The CDR3 reads CASGTGTRTEQYF. CDR3 nucleotide sequence: TGTGCCAGCGGAACCGGGACTAGGACCGAGCAGTACTTC.

This clone was counted a single time. This chain joins TRBV6-5 and TRBJ1-2; D ambiguous. Trimming took 0 bases from V and 4 from J, leaving 15 bases between them. This CDR3 has 16 residues. Germline CDR1 MNHEY, CDR2 SVGAGI. CDR3 protein: CASSYSNRRGSYGYTF. As DNA, the CDR3 is TGTGCCAGCAGTTACTCGAATAGAAGAGGCAGCTATGGCTACACCTTC.

The chain combines TRBV5-1 with TRBJ2-7; 9 bases line up with TRBD1. The CDR3 is 14 amino acids. Germline CDR1 and CDR2: SGHRS and YFSETQ. With 4 bases clipped from V and 3 bases from J, the junction kept 5 bases outside the gene matches. CDR3 in amino acids: CASSTWTGDYEQYF. In DNA, the CDR3 is TGCGCCAGCAGCACCTGGACAGGGGACTACGAGCAGTACTTC.

The chain joins TRBV6-2 or TRBV6-3 to TRBJ1-1; D remains ambiguous. Trimming removed 2 bases at V and 0 bases at J, with 13 bases between. The CDR3 has 16 residues. Germline assignment: CDR1 MNHEY and CDR2 SVGEGT. CDR3 loop: CASSYERTGLNTEAFF. CDR3 bases: TGTGCCAGCAGTTACGAGCGTACGGGGTTGAACACTGAAGCTTTCTTT.

The rearrangement uses TRBV5-8 and TRBJ2-7, with a possible D match to TRBD1 (5 bases). From germline, CDR1 is SGHTS and CDR2 YDEGEE. The CDR3 contains 16 residues. V was trimmed by 3 bases and J by 3 bases, leaving 19 bases between them. CDR3 loop: CASSWGGAGWVYEQYF. The CDR3 DNA reads as TGTGCCAGCAGCTGGGGTGGGGCAGGGTGGGTCTACGAGCAGTACTTC. The full variable domain, with the rest looked up from reference TRBV5-8 and TRBJ2-7, is EAGVTQSPTHLIKTRGQQATLRCSPISGHTSVYWYQQALGLGLQFLLWYDEGEERNRGNFPPRFSGRQFPNYSSELNVNALELEDSALYLCASSWGGAGWVYEQYFGPGTRLTVT.

This rearrangement joins TRBV7-2 to TRBJ2-2, with D tentatively TRBD1 (6 bases). CDR3 length: 16 residues. V lost 2 bases and J lost 0, with 10 bases in between. Per germline, CDR1 SGHTA and CDR2 FQGNSA. DNA of the CDR3: TGTGCCAGCAGCTTATTGAACAGGGCGAACACCGGGGAGCTGTTTTTT. This sequence encodes CASSLLNRANTGELFF. The full variable domain, completed using reference TRBV7-2 and TRBJ2-2, is GAGVSQSPSNKVTEKGKDVELRCDPISGHTALYWYRQSLGQGLEFLIYFQGNSAPDKSGLPSDRFSAERTGGSVSTLTIQRTQQEDSAVYLCASSLLNRANTGELFFGEGSRLTVL.

This chain connects TRBV18 to TRBJ2-5; D is perhaps TRBD1 or TRBD2 (5 bases each). Trimming removed 3 bases from V and 4 bases from J, with 18 bases in between. Per germline, CDR1 KGHSH and CDR2 LQKENI. This CDR3 has 16 amino acids. This CDR3 reads CASSPRGAQRGETQYF. CDR3 nucleotides: TGTGCCAGCTCACCGCGAGGGGCCCAGAGGGGAGAGACCCAGTACTTC.

The table lists this clone with a count of one. CDR3: CASRQGWKEKLFF. The CDR3 DNA follows: TGTGCCAGCAGACAGGGGTGGAAGGAAAAACTGTTTTTT. V usage is TRBV28 and J usage is TRBJ1-4; the match to TRBD1 covers 7 bases. The CDR3 loop spans 13 amino acids. J was trimmed by 8 bases and V by 6 bases; bases with no gene match: 6. The germline gives CDR1 MDHEN, CDR2 SYDVKM.

This sequence joins TRBV15 and TRBJ1-5; D gene unclear. Trimming took 0 bases from V and 3 from J, leaving 3 bases between them. Per the germline V gene, CDR1 is LNHNV and CDR2 is YYDKDF (reference sequence). There are 13 residues in the CDR3. The CDR3 DNA follows: TGTGCCACCAGCAGAGATCTCAATCAGCCCCAGCATTTT. Translation gives CATSRDLNQPQHF.

The chain employs TRBV27 and TRBJ2-7; a possible D gene is TRBD2 (6 bases). Between the trimmed V and J ends, which lost 8 bases and 5 bases, there was a span of 10 bases. Germline V CDR1 and CDR2: MNHEY, SMNVEV (reference sequence). The CDR3 runs 11 residues. The CDR3 DNA is TGTGCCAGCGGGAGGTCGAACGAGCAGTACTTC. Translating it yields CASGRSNEQYF.

This clone was seen more than once but under ten times. The chain is built from TRBV28 and TRBJ1-2; unclear D gene. The CDR3 covers 21 residues. V dropped 5 bases and J dropped 7 bases, with 38 bases sitting between them. Per the germline V gene, CDR1 is MDHEN and CDR2 is SYDVKM. The CDR3 bases are TGTGCCAGCAGTCCCCGGTATTTGGTGAGAGAGAGAAGAGTCCCAAATCCTGGCTACACCTTC. Translation: CASSPRYLVRERRVPNPGYTF.

The chain employs TRBV5-8 and TRBJ2-2; 10 bases match TRBD1. This CDR3 is built from 15 residues. Germline CDR1 SGHTS, CDR2 YDEGEE. J lost 4 bases, V lost 4 bases, and 4 bases had no gene match. CDR3 DNA sequence: TGTGCCAGCAGCCCGGGACAGGGGTTCACCGGGGAGCTGTTTTTT. It yields the protein CASSPGQGFTGELFF.

V gene TRBV7-9 combines with J gene TRBJ2-1; D is undetermined. The length of the CDR3 is 14 residues. CDR1 and CDR2 from the germline V gene are SEHNR and FQNEAQ (reference sequence). The V end lost 5 bases, the J end lost 0 bases, and 8 bases lay between the germline ends. CDR3 nucleotides: TGTGCCAGCAGCCCTATGAGCTCCTACAATGAGCAGTTCTTC. Its protein product is CASSPMSSYNEQFF.

This clone was picked up one time. The V and J genes are TRBV4-1 and TRBJ2-2; D not resolved. Germline V CDR1 and CDR2: MGHRA, YSYEKL. Trimming took off 4 bases at V and 0 bases at J, with 6 bases between the two ends. This CDR3 has 14 amino acids. In DNA form, the CDR3 reads TGCGCCAGCAGCCCAATATCGAACACCGGGGAGCTGTTTTTT. It is translated as CASSPISNTGELFF.

V is TRBV5-1 and J is TRBJ2-5; perhaps TRBD2 as D (5 bases). CDR1 SGHRS and CDR2 YFSETQ come from the germline V gene. Trimming stripped 4 bases from V and 2 bases from J, with 15 bases between. There are 15 residues in the CDR3. The DNA for the CDR3 is TGCGCCAGCAGCCTTAGAGGGTTGGGACAAGAGACCCAGTACTTC. This codes for CASSLRGLGQETQYF.